This T cell receptor beta chain was sequenced during a study of blood T cell repertoires in COVID-19 (dated by TCRdb to 2020 to 2021). Regarding the research as a whole: Collaborator samples came from the United States, Italy and Spain and covered acute and convalescent phases of COVID-19. The prospective study material was composed of cDNA or gDNA derived from T cells, B-cell-depleted T cells, or PBMCs. The dataset comprised deeply sampled blood TCRbeta repertoires from subjects exposed to, actively infected with, or recovered from COVID-19. A freely available public database, intended as a resource for researchers studying the immune response to SARS-CoV-2, is where the repertoires were released. The samples were drawn from two sources: the first 160 participants of the ongoing ImmuneRACE study, and 1,000 to 1,500 subjects contributed by 6 global collaborators. Sample metadata almost always included a de-identified subject ID, COVID-19 status, age in years and sex. Where available, HLA class I and class II types were obtained from metadata supplied by the sample provider rather than from assay-based typing.

The paper's findings and limits, for the study overall: Clinical and demographic metadata were provided uncurated, with the amount varying by source and participant.

Each collaborating institution followed its own protocols to collect whole blood in K2EDTA tubes. For TCRbeta analysis, collaborator samples were shipped as frozen whole blood, as isolated PBMCs, or as DNA extracted from either sample type. Taken from the germline V gene (reference sequence), the CDR1 and CDR2 loops are LGHDT and YNNKEL. Its CDR3 holds 17 amino acids, cysteine through phenylalanine. CDR3 DNA is the only sequence kept; it has 51 bases, read in frame from the first base. V is trimmed back by 0 bases and J by 2 bases, and the junction contains 7 bases that no gene match accounts for. With respect to this clone: The target of this receptor is not known. No much larger clone is present one base from it, and per-base qualities are unavailable.

TCRbeta CDR3 regions were amplified from genomic DNA using the immunoSEQ Assay, a bias-controlled multiplex PCR. In the source study's methods: The number of nucleated cells in each sample was estimated by amplification of reference gene primers within the assay. To quantify the absolute abundance of each unique TCRbeta CDR3 rearrangement, sequence reads were collapsed and filtered. For each sample, productive Simpson clonality was calculated by taking the square root of Simpson's diversity index across productive rearrangements. TCRdb retrieved this table from immuneACCESS and kept in-frame rearrangements only. Not all clones are present; in checked studies, unresolved V genes account for under half, and no reason is known for the remainder. For V, J and clone size, that table is used; D and trimming come from the DNA. Recorded for this sample are just over 200,000 clones; around 86% of them occurred a single time. 5.9% of the sample rests with the top ten.

Sequencing was performed on peripheral blood. The chain is made from TRBV3-1 (or the pseudogene TRBV3-2) and TRBJ2-3; 8 central nucleotides agree with TRBD1. The clonotype was recovered from an elderly man with acute or convalescent COVID-19. This receptor carries the CDR3 CASSQESGQGYTDTQYF. The sequenced DNA: TGTGCCAGCAGCCAAGAGAGCGGACAGGGATACACAGATACGCAGTATTTT.